Listed here are 23 T cell receptor beta chains from one sample, sequenced in a study of OX40 agonist ivuxolimab in advanced cancers. The table came from immunoSEQ multiplex PCR; TCRdb's copy has only in-frame clones and leaves some out. Altogether about 80,000 clones are present, roughly 90% being singletons, with the ten largest covering about 9.4%. Here the sequenced sample was CD4+ or CD8+ T cells sorted from blood, taken in a trial of the OX40 agonist ivuxolimab. The receptors derive from an adult with an advanced solid tumor such as melanoma, head and neck, liver or kidney cancer.

This sequence joins TRBV13 and TRBJ2-3; either TRBD1 or TRBD2 may fit D (5 bases each). The CDR3 contains 15 residues. Germline loops: CDR1 PRHDT, CDR2 FYEKMQ (reference sequence). V was shortened by 5 bases and J by 1 base, with 13 bases between the two germline ends. The CDR3 coding sequence is TGTGCCAGCAGCGTCTTGGGGGTAGGCACAGATACGCAGTATTTT. This sequence encodes CASSVLGVGTDTQYF.

V and J are TRBV5-4 and TRBJ1-2; D is uncertain. This CDR3 spans 13 amino acids. Germline V gene sequence: CDR1 SGHNT, CDR2 YYREEE (reference sequence). Deletions cut 0 bases from V and 1 base from J, with 4 bases between. CDR3 residues: CASSLGHNYGYTF. The CDR3 DNA reads TGTGCCAGCAGCTTGGGGCATAACTATGGCTACACCTTC.

The chain has TRBV30 and TRBJ1-3, with D possibly TRBD1 on 5 matching bases. Germline V gene lookup returns CDR1 GTSNPN and CDR2 SVGIG (reference sequence). The length of the CDR3 is 11 residues. The CDR3 DNA is TGTGGGACAAGAAGAGGAAACACCATATATTTT. Its translation is CGTRRGNTIYF.

The chain carries TRBV2 and TRBJ2-1, with D perhaps TRBD2 (6 bases). The CDR3 is made up of 13 amino acids. Per the germline V gene, CDR1 is SNHLY and CDR2 is FYNNEI. The germline V and J ends were trimmed by 8 bases and 5 bases, with 13 bases remaining between them. CDR3 region: CASGTGLNNEQFF. CDR3 coding DNA: TGTGCCAGCGGAACGGGACTTAACAATGAGCAGTTCTTC.

In regard to this clone: Distinct nucleotide sequences in the sample also encode this CDR3. This chain connects TRBV27 to TRBJ2-1; D tentatively reads TRBD1 or TRBD2 (5 bases each). CDR1 and CDR2 from the germline V gene are MNHEY and SMNVEV (reference sequence). V lost 6 bases and J lost 0, with 12 bases in between. This CDR3 spans 15 amino acids. CDR3 loop: CASSPGTSSYNEQFF. In DNA form, the CDR3 reads TGTGCCAGCAGCCCAGGGACGAGCTCCTACAATGAGCAGTTCTTC.

The genes are TRBV19 and TRBJ1-1, with D possibly TRBD1 on 5 matching bases. The CDR3 is 15 residues long. Between the trimmed V and J ends, which lost 3 bases and 0 bases, there was a span of 11 bases. Germline lookup yields CDR1 LNHDA and CDR2 SQIVND (reference sequence). The chain's CDR3 is CASSILGTLNTEAFF. CDR3 coding DNA: TGTGCCAGTAGTATCTTAGGGACCCTGAACACTGAAGCTTTCTTT.

The chain uses TRBV6-6 and TRBJ2-7, with 7 bases matching TRBD1. Germline V gene data show CDR1 as MNHNY and CDR2 as SVGAGI (reference sequence). The CDR3 spans 15 residues. J was trimmed by 0 bases and V by 5 bases; bases with no gene match: 7. CDR3 loop: CASSAQGPPSYEQYF. In nucleotides, the CDR3 is TGTGCCAGCAGTGCACAGGGGCCCCCCTCCTACGAGCAGTACTTC.

The chain uses TRBV5-6 and TRBJ1-2, with 8 bases identical to TRBD1. Germline V gene sequence: CDR1 SGHDT, CDR2 YYEEEE. This CDR3 is 16 amino acids long. Trimming took 1 base from V and 4 from J; bases not matched to a gene: 9. The CDR3 region has the DNA TGTGCCAGCAGCTTGTTGAGGGCAGGGGGCCGCTATGGCTACACCTTC. It is translated as CASSLLRAGGRYGYTF.

This clone was observed a single time. The chain has TRBV4-1 and TRBJ2-7; 9 bases align to TRBD1. Trimming took 4 bases from V and 4 from J; bases not matched to a gene: 8. This CDR3 spans 15 amino acids. Germline V gene data show CDR1 as MGHRA and CDR2 as YSYEKL. The CDR3 DNA sequence: TGCGCCAGCAGCCCTTCGGGACAGGGCGGTTACGAGCAGTACTTC. This encodes CASSPSGQGGYEQYF.

This clone was seen a single time. V is TRBV2 and J is TRBJ1-5; perhaps TRBD1 as D (6 bases). Trimming stripped 3 bases from V and 7 bases from J, with 19 bases between. The CDR3 is 16 amino acids. Germline loops: CDR1 SNHLY, CDR2 FYNNEI. DNA of the CDR3: TGTGCCAGCAGTGAGAAGGGGGTGCTTCCTTTCCAGCCCCAGCATTTT. This codes for CASSEKGVLPFQPQHF.

V and J are TRBV2 and TRBJ1-2; D perhaps matches TRBD1 (6 bases). Germline values: CDR1 SNHLY, CDR2 FYNNEI. The CDR3 is made up of 13 amino acids. Trimming pared 6 bases from V and 1 base from J, leaving 9 bases between. The CDR3 region is CASRGADNYGYTF. CDR3 bases: TGTGCCAGCAGGGGGGCAGATAACTATGGCTACACCTTC.

This chain uses TRBV13 with TRBJ1-2; D is unresolved. CDR3 length equals 12 residues. Germline V CDR1 and CDR2: PRHDT, FYEKMQ (reference sequence). V lost 5 bases, J lost 6 bases, and 10 bases lay in between. The CDR3 region is CASSPEGNGYTF. The DNA for the CDR3 is TGTGCCAGCAGCCCAGAAGGGAATGGCTACACCTTC.

The chain carries TRBV11-2 and TRBJ2-1; tentative D call: TRBD2 (5 bases). CDR1 and CDR2 from the germline V gene are SGHAT and FQNNGV. This CDR3 is 16 amino acids long. V was cut by 4 bases and J by 8 bases, with 21 bases left in between. The CDR3 loop reads CASSSYPMRVGDEQFF. The CDR3, as DNA: TGTGCCAGCAGCTCTTATCCCATGAGGGTTGGGGATGAGCAGTTCTTC.

The V call is TRBV5-1, the J call TRBJ1-1; TRBD1 is a possible D gene (6 bases). The CDR3 spans 15 residues. V shed 0 bases and J shed 1 base, with 10 bases lying between them. Germline V gene sequence: CDR1 SGHRS, CDR2 YFSETQ. Here the CDR3 reads CASSLVGGPNTEAFF. CDR3 DNA: TGCGCCAGCAGCTTGGTAGGGGGGCCGAACACTGAAGCTTTCTTT.

This rearrangement joins TRBV7-9 to TRBJ2-7, with TRBD1 matching over 7 bases. CDR3 length equals 15 residues. Per the germline V gene, CDR1 is SEHNR and CDR2 is FQNEAQ (reference sequence). V dropped 1 base and J dropped 4; count of bases not matched to a gene: 7. CDR3 bases: TGTGCCAGCAGCTTAGGCTCAGGGGGACATTACGAGCAGTACTTC. This encodes CASSLGSGGHYEQYF. The complete variable domain, with remaining parts taken from reference TRBV7-9 and TRBJ2-7, reads DTGVSQNPRHKITKRGQNVTFRCDPISEHNRLYWYRQTLGQGPEFLTYFQNEAQLEKSRLLSDRFSAERPKGSFSTLEIQRTEQGDSAMYLCASSLGSGGHYEQYFGPGTRLTVT.

The chain has TRBV2 and TRBJ2-1; D is ambiguous. CDR1 is SNHLY and CDR2 is FYNNEI in the germline V gene. Trimming shortened V by 4 bases and J by 2 bases, and 9 bases separated the two germline ends. The CDR3 runs to 14 residues. The CDR3 here is CASSASVTYNEQFF. CDR3 DNA sequence: TGTGCCAGCAGTGCCAGCGTCACCTACAATGAGCAGTTCTTC.

The chain has TRBV6-5 and TRBJ2-7; D gene unclear. Germline V gene lookup returns CDR1 MNHEY and CDR2 SVGAGI. The CDR3 covers 13 residues. The germline V and J ends were trimmed by 2 bases and 2 bases, with 7 bases remaining between them. CDR3 protein: CASSYSQAYEQYF. The DNA of the CDR3 is TGTGCCAGCAGTTACAGTCAAGCCTACGAGCAGTACTTC.

The rearrangement joins TRBV5-5 to TRBJ2-7; D perhaps matches TRBD1 (6 bases). This CDR3 has 12 amino acids. The germline V gene encodes CDR1 SGHKS and CDR2 YYEKEE (reference sequence). Trimming left V 5 bases short and J 5 bases short, with 11 bases between. The CDR3 sequence is CASSTGSNEQYF. The CDR3 nucleotides are TGTGCCAGCAGTACAGGGTCCAACGAGCAGTACTTC.

The CDR3 sequence: CAGIRGYGYTF. CDR3 in DNA: TGTGCCGGAATCAGGGGCTATGGCTACACCTTC. V is TRBV30 and J is TRBJ1-2, with a tentative D call TRBD1 (6 bases). CDR1 is GTSNPN and CDR2 is SVGIG in the germline V gene (reference sequence). V gave up 8 bases and J gave up 4 bases, with 11 bases separating them. The CDR3 has 11 residues.

The gene calls are TRBV13 and TRBJ2-4, with 11 positions matching TRBD2. The ends lost 4 bases at V and 7 bases at J; junction bases unmatched: 6. The CDR3 has 15 residues. The germline CDR1 and CDR2 sequences are PRHDT and FYEKMQ (reference sequence). This CDR3 reads CASSSLAGGPNIQYF. CDR3 sequence (DNA): TGTGCCAGCAGCTCATTAGCGGGGGGGCCGAACATTCAGTACTTC. The entire variable domain, with the rest obtained from reference TRBV13 and TRBJ2-4, is as follows: AAGVIQSPRHLIKEKRETATLKCYPIPRHDTVYWYQQGPGQDPQFLISFYEKMQSDKGSIPDRFSAQQFSDYHSELNMSSLELGDSALYFCASSSLAGGPNIQYFGAGTRLSVL.

The J gene is TRBJ2-5, the V gene TRBV2; possible D gene TRBD2, 6 bases. This CDR3 is 14 amino acids long. The V end lost 5 bases, the J end lost 1 base, and 11 bases lay between the germline ends. Per the germline V gene, CDR1 is SNHLY and CDR2 is FYNNEI. CDR3 nucleotides: TGTGCCAGCAGTTACAGCGGGCCCCAAGAGACCCAGTACTTC. Encoded protein: CASSYSGPQETQYF.

V gene TRBV16 combines with J gene TRBJ2-5, with a possible D match to TRBD1 (5 bases). The germline V and J ends were trimmed by 4 bases and 5 bases, with 14 bases remaining between them. CDR1 is KGHSY and CDR2 is FQNENV in the germline V gene. The CDR3 sequence is 14 residues long. The CDR3 sequence is CASSPVRTMETQYF. The CDR3 nucleotides read TGTGCCAGCAGCCCGGTCCGGACAATGGAGACCCAGTACTTC.

J is TRBJ1-2 and V is TRBV27; 7 bases agree with TRBD1. Germline V lookup: CDR1 MNHEY, CDR2 SMNVEV (reference sequence). V lost 5 bases, J lost 0 bases, and 12 bases stayed unmatched. The CDR3 spans 17 residues. CDR3 amino acids: CASSPLTPQGANYGYTF. The CDR3, as DNA: TGTGCCAGCAGTCCACTGACACCCCAGGGGGCTAACTATGGCTACACCTTC.